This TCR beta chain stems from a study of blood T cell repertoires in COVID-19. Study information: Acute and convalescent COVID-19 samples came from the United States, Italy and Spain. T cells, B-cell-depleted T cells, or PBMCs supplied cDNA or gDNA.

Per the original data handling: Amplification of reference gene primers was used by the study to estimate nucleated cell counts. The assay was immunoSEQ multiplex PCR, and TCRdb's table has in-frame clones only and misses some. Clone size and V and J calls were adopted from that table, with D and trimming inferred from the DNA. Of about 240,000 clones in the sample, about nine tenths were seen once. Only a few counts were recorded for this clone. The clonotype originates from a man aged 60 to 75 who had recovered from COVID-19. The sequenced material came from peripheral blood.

The DNA for the CDR3 is TGCGCCAGCAGCCACCAGGGGTTTAATGAAAAACTGTTTTTT. Protein product: CASSHQGFNEKLFF. J is TRBJ1-4 and V is TRBV5-1, with D possibly matching TRBD1 (6 bases). The CDR3 spans 14 residues. Trimming left V 4 bases short and J 4 bases short, with 11 bases between. Per germline, CDR1 SGHRS and CDR2 YFSETQ.